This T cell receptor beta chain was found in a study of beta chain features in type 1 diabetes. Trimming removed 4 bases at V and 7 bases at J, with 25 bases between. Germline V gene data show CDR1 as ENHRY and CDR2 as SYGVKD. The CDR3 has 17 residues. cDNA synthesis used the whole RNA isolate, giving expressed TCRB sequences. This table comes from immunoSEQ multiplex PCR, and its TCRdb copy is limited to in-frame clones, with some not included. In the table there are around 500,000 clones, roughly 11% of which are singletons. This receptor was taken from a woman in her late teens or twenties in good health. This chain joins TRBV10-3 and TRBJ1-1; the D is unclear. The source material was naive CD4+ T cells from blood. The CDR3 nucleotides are TGTGCCATCAGTGCGGCCAAAACATTCCCTCCAGCGGTTGAAGCTTTCTTT. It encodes CAISAAKTFPPAVEAFF.